The 18 T cell receptor beta chains listed next were all sequenced from one sample in a study of shared clonotypes between healthy human individuals. Generated by immunoSEQ multiplex PCR, the TCRdb table keeps only in-frame clones and is missing some. Of about 700,000 clones in the sample, around 74% were seen once. The sequencing input was memory CD4+ T cells sorted from blood. As for subset: CD45RA-negative fraction. These receptor sequences come from a woman aged 25-40 years in good health.

Points on this clone: The same CDR3 is also encoded by other DNA sequences in this sample. The rearrangement joins TRBV18 to TRBJ2-3; D not certain. Looked up from germline, CDR1 is KGHSH and CDR2 is LQKENI. V gave up 3 bases and J gave up 2 bases, with 3 bases separating them. This CDR3 is built from 12 residues. This CDR3 is CASSPYTDTQYF. The CDR3 DNA follows: TGTGCCAGCTCACCGTACACAGATACGCAGTATTTT.

The chain carries TRBV15 and TRBJ2-5; perhaps D is TRBD1 or TRBD2 (5 bases each). V lost 4 bases, J lost 5 bases, and 17 bases lay in between. Germline V gene lookup returns CDR1 LNHNV and CDR2 YYDKDF (reference sequence). The CDR3 spans 15 residues. The CDR3 bases are TGTGCCACCAGCATACCTACCGGGACCACTGAGACCCAGTACTTC. Encoded protein: CATSIPTGTTETQYF. Variable domain in full (rest from reference TRBV15 and TRBJ2-5): DAMVIQNPRYQVTQFGKPVTLSCSQTLNHNVMYWYQQKSSQAPKLLFHYYDKDFNNEADTPDNFQSRRPNTSFCFLDIRSPGLGDTAMYLCATSIPTGTTETQYFGPGTRLLVL.

The V gene is TRBV5-4, the J gene TRBJ2-7; 9 bases are a match to TRBD2. CDR1 and CDR2 (germline): SGHNT, YYREEE (reference sequence). The trim removed 2 bases at V and 3 bases at J, leaving 15 bases unmatched. CDR3 length equals 18 residues. In DNA form, the CDR3 reads TGTGCCAGCAGCTTTATAGGTAGCGGGAGCCAGGGACTCTACGAGCAGTACTTC. Translating it yields CASSFIGSGSQGLYEQYF.

The sample holds a few counts of this clone. This chain links TRBV30 with TRBJ2-1, with D possibly being TRBD1 (5 bases). The length of the CDR3 is 12 residues. Germline V gives CDR1 GTSNPN, CDR2 SVGIG (reference sequence). Between the trimmed V and J ends, which lost 3 bases and 9 bases, there was a span of 12 bases. The CDR3 sequence is CAWSKGASEQFF. In DNA form, the CDR3 reads TGTGCCTGGAGCAAAGGGGCATCTGAGCAGTTCTTC.

The rearrangement joins TRBV6-4 to TRBJ2-1; maybe TRBD2 (5 bases). The CDR3 totals 12 residues. Germline loops: CDR1 MRHNA, CDR2 SNTAGT. Trimming left V 1 base short and J 9 bases short, with 7 bases between. The CDR3 DNA follows: TGTGCCAGCAGTGACTTAGGGAGTGAGCAGTTCTTC. Translated: CASSDLGSEQFF.

The chain recombines TRBV11-3 with TRBJ2-7, with 7 bases identical to TRBD2. Losses at the gene ends were 0 bases for V and 1 base for J; bases not matched to a gene: 0. This CDR3 has 14 amino acids. Germline CDR1 is SGHNT and CDR2 is YENEEA. The CDR3 loop is CASSLEAGSYEQYF. The CDR3 DNA reads TGTGCCAGCAGCTTAGAAGCGGGATCCTACGAGCAGTACTTC.

Regarding this clone: A much more abundant neighbour one base away suggests this may be a read error. Other DNA variants within this sample encode the same CDR3. V gene TRBV5-1 combines with J gene TRBJ2-2; TRBD1 might be the D (7 bases). Germline V gene lookup returns CDR1 SGHRS and CDR2 YFSETQ. The CDR3 extends over 15 amino acids. V dropped 4 bases and J dropped 3 bases, with 13 bases sitting between them. Here the CDR3 reads CASSPGDRDTGELFF. The CDR3 region has the DNA TGCGCCAGCAGCCCGGGAGACAGGGACACCGGGGAGCTGTTTTTT.

The V call is TRBV9, the J call TRBJ2-3; D possibly corresponds to TRBD2 (6 bases). This CDR3 region has 14 residues. The V gene lost 2 bases and the J gene lost 5 bases, with 12 bases spanning the gap. Per the germline V gene, CDR1 is SGDLS and CDR2 is YYNGEE. CDR3 nucleotides: TGTGCCAGCAGCGTGCTATGGGGAGGAGATACGCAGTATTTT. This sequence encodes CASSVLWGGDTQYF.

The chain combines TRBV6-5 with TRBJ2-7, with D maybe TRBD2 (6 bases). This CDR3 is built from 14 residues. Germline V gene data show CDR1 as MNHEY and CDR2 as SVGAGI. Trimming removed 4 bases at V and 4 bases at J, with 14 bases between. This CDR3 reads CASSSYGGEYEQYF. DNA for the CDR3: TGTGCCAGCAGTTCATACGGGGGAGAGTACGAGCAGTACTTC.

This clone was counted a few times. This chain connects TRBV9 to TRBJ2-1, with a weak D call TRBD1 (6 bases). CDR1 and CDR2 (germline): SGDLS, YYNGEE. The CDR3 runs 13 residues. V was cut by 1 base and J by 7 bases, with 9 bases left in between. This CDR3 reads CASSVIDRNEQFF. The CDR3 DNA reads as TGTGCCAGCAGCGTAATAGACAGGAATGAGCAGTTCTTC.

The CDR3 DNA reads TGTGCCAGCAGCGGGGGACTAGCGGGATTCTCCTACGAGCAGTACTTC. Translation: CASSGGLAGFSYEQYF. The genes are TRBV5-6 and TRBJ2-7; TRBD2 matches 13 bases. Germline V lookup: CDR1 SGHDT, CDR2 YYEEEE. Trimming at V came to 4 bases and at J to 0 bases, leaving 4 bases not matched to a gene. The CDR3 totals 16 residues.

The chain employs TRBV2 and TRBJ2-4, with a tentative D call TRBD1 (6 bases). Trimming shortened V by 4 bases and J by 2 bases, and 21 bases separated the two germline ends. Looked up from germline, CDR1 is SNHLY and CDR2 is FYNNEI. This CDR3 comprises 18 residues. CDR3 sequence: CASSVTMGAIGTKNIQYF. The CDR3 DNA follows: TGTGCCAGCAGTGTGACGATGGGGGCTATTGGGACCAAAAACATTCAGTACTTC.

The sample holds a few counts of this clone. CDR3 protein: CASSFQGAGETQYF. As DNA, the CDR3 is TGTGCCAGCAGCTTTCAGGGGGCCGGGGAGACCCAGTACTTC. The chain links TRBV11-1 to TRBJ2-5, with 8 bases that match TRBD1. Germline CDR1 is SGHAT and CDR2 is FQDESV (reference sequence). V gave up 3 bases and J gave up 5 bases; unmatched junction bases: 5. The length of the CDR3 is 14 residues. Combining the CDR3 with reference TRBV11-1 and TRBJ2-5 gives the whole variable domain EAEVAQSPRYKITEKSQAVAFWCDPISGHATLYWYRQILGQGPELLVQFQDESVVDDSQLPKDRFSAERLKGVDSTLKIQPAELGDSAMYLCASSFQGAGETQYFGPGTRLLVL.

This clone appeared a few times. This chain joins TRBV19 and TRBJ2-7, with 10 bases matching TRBD2. The junction had 12 bases not matched to a gene; V was cut back by 3 bases and J by 4 bases. CDR3 length: 17 amino acids. Germline lookup yields CDR1 LNHDA and CDR2 SQIVND (reference sequence). CDR3 residues: CASSIRTSGDRVYEQYF. DNA for the CDR3: TGTGCCAGTAGTATCCGGACTAGCGGAGACCGGGTTTACGAGCAGTACTTC.

The rearrangement uses TRBV30 and TRBJ1-4; D is uncertain. CDR3 size: 14 residues. V dropped 5 bases and J dropped 1 base, with 11 bases sitting between them. Germline lookup yields CDR1 GTSNPN and CDR2 SVGIG (reference sequence). CDR3 coding DNA: TGTGCCTGGGAGGGAGCAGGAACTAATGAAAAACTGTTTTTT. It translates to CAWEGAGTNEKLFF.

This clone was counted once. The chain links TRBV7-2 to TRBJ1-2; D remains unclear. The CDR3 runs 15 residues. V was shortened by 4 bases and J by 3 bases, with 15 bases between the two germline ends. CDR1 is SGHTA and CDR2 is FQGNSA in the germline V gene. CDR3 sequence reads: CASSSDGAEDYGYTF. In DNA form, the CDR3 reads TGTGCCAGCAGCTCAGACGGAGCCGAAGACTATGGCTACACCTTC.

The chain links TRBV7-3 to TRBJ1-2, with 7 bases that match TRBD1. The CDR3 is 16 residues long. Germline values: CDR1 SGHTA, CDR2 FQGTGA. Losses at the gene ends were 3 bases for V and 1 base for J; bases not matched to a gene: 8. CDR3 DNA: TGTGCCAGCAGCTTGGGCTCGGGGACAGTTAACTATGGCTACACCTTC. Amino acids: CASSLGSGTVNYGYTF.

The chain is built from TRBV5-1 and TRBJ2-1, with TRBD1 as a possible D gene (6 bases). Trimming took off 2 bases at V and 7 bases at J, with 13 bases between the two ends. In germline, CDR1 is SGHRS, CDR2 YFSETQ. This CDR3 region has 14 residues. CDR3 residues: CASSLTGFLNEQFF. The CDR3 nucleotides read TGCGCCAGCAGCTTAACAGGGTTTCTGAATGAGCAGTTCTTC.